This entry lists 29 T cell receptor beta chains sequenced from one sample in a study of identical twins. TCRdb called the 5' RACE reads again in MiXCR, with one record for every CDR3 protein. This sample has about 890,000 distinct CDR3 sequences, with roughly 12% found just once. The sample was also linked to a second study, of yellow fever vaccine responses in identical twins.

What was sequenced was PBMCs. The receptors originated from a woman aged 18-29 years in good health.

The chain joins TRBV19 to TRBJ1-2; D is unclear. V lost 6 bases, J lost 4 bases, and 15 bases lay in between. In germline, CDR1 is LNHDA, CDR2 SQIVND (reference sequence). There are 14 residues in the CDR3. CDR3 in amino acids: CASSHVVGPYGYTF. As DNA, the CDR3 is TGTGCCAGTAGCCACGTAGTGGGTCCCTATGGCTACACCTTC. The full variable domain, rest sourced from reference TRBV19 and TRBJ1-2, is DGGITQSPKYLFRKEGQNVTLSCEQNLNHDAMYWYRQDPGQGLRLIYYSQIVNDFQKGDIAEGYSVSREKKESFPLTVTSAQKNPTAFYLCASSHVVGPYGYTFGSGTRLTVV.

This clonotype was seen ten or more times. The chain has TRBV9 and TRBJ2-7; 7 bases agree with TRBD2. With V trimmed by 5 bases and J by 3 bases, 2 bases remained unmatched. Germline CDR1 reads SGDLS; CDR2 reads YYNGEE. CDR3 length: 12 residues. This CDR3 reads CASSGGDYEQYF. Written as DNA, the CDR3 is TGTGCCAGCAGTGGGGGGGACTACGAGCAGTACTTC.

The chain has TRBV20-1 and TRBJ2-2, with D possibly being TRBD1 (6 bases). Germline V gene lookup returns CDR1 DFQATT and CDR2 SNEGSKA (reference sequence). The CDR3 totals 13 residues. Deletions cut 3 bases from V and 6 bases from J, with 11 bases between. The CDR3 sequence: CSASGGGSGELFF. The CDR3 DNA follows: TGCAGTGCTAGTGGTGGGGGCTCCGGGGAGCTGTTTTTT.

This clonotype came up a few times. The chain uses TRBV10-3 and TRBJ2-2; no reliable D call. CDR1 is ENHRY and CDR2 is SYGVKD in the germline V gene. This CDR3 contains 11 residues. The germline V and J ends were trimmed by 9 bases and 6 bases, with 8 bases remaining between them. CDR3 in amino acids: CAIAAAGELFF. The CDR3 DNA is TGTGCCATTGCGGCGGCCGGGGAGCTGTTTTTT.

This clonotype was recorded a few times. The rearrangement joins TRBV21-1 to TRBJ2-7; TRBD1 was called by the table and not checked on the DNA. TRBV21-1 is listed as a pseudogene. This CDR3 comprises 14 residues. CDR3 residues: CASSKGTPPREQYF. The CDR3 nucleotides read TGTGCCAGCAGCAAAGGGACTCCCCCTCGAGAGCAGTACTTC.

J is TRBJ2-1 and V is TRBV5-1; 9 bases agree with TRBD1. The ends lost 3 bases at V and 5 bases at J; junction bases unmatched: 6. From germline, CDR1 is SGHRS and CDR2 YFSETQ. This CDR3 has 15 amino acids. The CDR3 DNA reads TGCGCCAGCAGCTCCGGGACAGGGCGGGACAATGAGCAGTTCTTC. Encoded protein: CASSSGTGRDNEQFF.

This clonotype was observed a few times. The chain employs TRBV10-3 and TRBJ2-7; TRBD2 matches 9 bases. V shed 10 bases, J shed 3 bases, and the junction held 4 bases outside the gene matches. There are 12 residues in the CDR3. The germline gives CDR1 ENHRY, CDR2 SYGVKD. CDR3 loop: CASSGRVYEQYF. CDR3 in DNA: TGTGCCAGTAGCGGGAGAGTCTACGAGCAGTACTTC.

This clonotype was observed a few times. The chain carries TRBV12-3 or TRBV12-4 and TRBJ2-7; 8 bases match TRBD2. The ends lost 8 bases at V and 5 bases at J; junction bases unmatched: 11. The CDR3 runs 14 residues. The CDR3 spells CASPMGTRRHEQYF. CDR3 DNA sequence: TGTGCCAGCCCCATGGGGACTAGACGCCACGAGCAGTACTTC.

This clonotype was recorded a few times. This sequence joins TRBV3-1 and TRBJ1-1; D gene ambiguous. Trimming took 3 bases from V and 0 from J, leaving 14 bases between them. This CDR3 comprises 16 residues. Per the germline V gene, CDR1 is LGHDT and CDR2 is YNNKEL (reference sequence). The CDR3: CASSQRMGSMNTEAFF. The CDR3 DNA reads TGTGCCAGCAGCCAGAGGATGGGGTCCATGAACACTGAAGCTTTCTTT.

This clonotype was seen more than once but under ten times. This sequence joins TRBV13 and TRBJ2-7, with a tentative D call TRBD2 (5 bases). V lost 5 bases and J lost 3, with 11 bases in between. Per the germline V gene, CDR1 is PRHDT and CDR2 is FYEKMQ (reference sequence). CDR3 length: 13 amino acids. CDR3 nucleotides: TGTGCCAGCAGCCGAGGGTATTTCTACGAGCAGTACTTC. It encodes CASSRGYFYEQYF. The whole variable domain, remainder taken from reference TRBV13 and TRBJ2-7, is AAGVIQSPRHLIKEKRETATLKCYPIPRHDTVYWYQQGPGQDPQFLISFYEKMQSDKGSIPDRFSAQQFSDYHSELNMSSLELGDSALYFCASSRGYFYEQYFGPGTRLTVT.

V usage is TRBV24-1 and J usage is TRBJ1-2; weak D call: TRBD1 (5 bases). This CDR3 is built from 12 residues. Trimming shortened V by 5 bases and J by 4 bases, and 7 bases separated the two germline ends. CDR1 is KGHDR and CDR2 is SFDVKD in the germline V gene. CDR3 region: CATSGDGYGYTF. Here the CDR3 DNA reads TGTGCCACCAGTGGGGACGGCTATGGCTACACCTTC.

This clonotype was picked up a small number of times. The CDR3 DNA follows: TGTGCCAGCAGCTCCAAGACAGGGTGGAGCACCGGGGAGCTGTTTTTT. Translation gives CASSSKTGWSTGELFF. The chain links TRBV5-6 to TRBJ2-2; TRBD1 matches at 7 bases. This CDR3 spans 16 amino acids. CDR1 is SGHDT and CDR2 is YYEEEE in the germline V gene. Unmatched junction bases numbered 9, after V lost 3 bases and J lost 4 bases.

This clonotype was found a few times. V is TRBV5-5 and J is TRBJ1-2; D remains ambiguous. This CDR3 has 12 residues. V was trimmed by 5 bases and J by 7 bases, leaving 12 bases between them. Per the germline V gene, CDR1 is SGHKS and CDR2 is YYEKEE (reference sequence). This CDR3 reads CASSLVGFGYTF. DNA for the CDR3: TGTGCCAGCAGTCTAGTCGGATTTGGCTACACCTTC.

This clonotype has just a few counts. The V gene is TRBV5-1, the J gene TRBJ2-3, with D perhaps TRBD2 (7 bases). Deletions cut 6 bases from V and 5 bases from J, with 16 bases between. In germline, CDR1 is SGHRS, CDR2 YFSETQ. The CDR3 totals 14 residues. The CDR3 coding sequence is TGCGCCAGCATGGTAGGGGGGGCCCAAGATACGCAGTATTTT. Translating gives CASMVGGAQDTQYF.

This CDR3 reads CSAGGTGVRRDTDTQYF. For the CDR3, the DNA is TGCAGCGCCGGGGGGACAGGGGTCCGGCGCGATACAGATACGCAGTATTTT. The J gene is TRBJ2-3, the V gene TRBV29-1; 10 bases match TRBD1. J lost 3 bases, V lost 7 bases, and 16 bases had no gene match. The germline V gene encodes CDR1 SQVTM and CDR2 ANQGSEA. This CDR3 contains 17 residues.

In this sample, this clonotype turned up many times. This chain connects TRBV5-1 to TRBJ2-1; 8 bases are shared with TRBD1. The CDR3 covers 16 residues. J lost 3 bases, V lost 0 bases, and 5 bases had no gene match. Germline V gives CDR1 SGHRS, CDR2 YFSETQ. The CDR3: CASSLVPGGDYNEQFF. The CDR3 region has the DNA TGCGCCAGCAGCTTGGTACCAGGGGGCGACTACAATGAGCAGTTCTTC.

For the CDR3, the DNA is TGCAGTGCTAGAGATTGGTACGGGACAGGGGGTGAGGAGACCCAGTACTTC. Translation: CSARDWYGTGGEETQYF. V and J are TRBV20-1 and TRBJ2-5; 11 bases fit TRBD1. The CDR3 totals 17 residues. The germline CDR1 and CDR2 sequences are DFQATT and SNEGSKA (reference sequence). The V gene end was trimmed by 0 bases and the J gene end by 5 bases; junction bases not matched to a gene: 11.

The V gene is TRBV7-6, the J gene TRBJ2-7, with a weak D call TRBD2 (6 bases). V lost 0 bases to trimming and J lost 7 bases, with 7 bases between them. This CDR3 contains 12 residues. CDR1 is SGHVS, CDR2 FNYEAQ, per germline. This CDR3 reads CASSLAAGEQYF. DNA for the CDR3: TGTGCCAGCAGCTTAGCAGCGGGTGAGCAGTACTTC. Full variable domain (remainder filled in from reference TRBV7-6 and TRBJ2-7): GAGVSQSPRYKVTKRGQDVALRCDPISGHVSLYWYRQALGQGPEFLTYFNYEAQQDKSGLPNDRFSAERPEGSISTLTIQRTEQRDSAMYRCASSLAAGEQYFGPGTRLTVT.

The chain links TRBV20-1 to TRBJ2-3; TRBD2 matches at 13 bases. The CDR3 sequence is 15 residues long. Losses at the gene ends were 5 bases for V and 6 bases for J; bases not matched to a gene: 8. Germline lookup yields CDR1 DFQATT and CDR2 SNEGSKA (reference sequence). CDR3 in DNA: TGCAGTGCTCCAAGGACTAGCGGGGGCGGGGATACGCAGTATTTT. Translation gives CSAPRTSGGGDTQYF.

The chain is built from TRBV3-1 and TRBJ2-1; TRBD1 might be the D (5 bases). There are 13 residues in the CDR3. Looked up from germline, CDR1 is LGHDT and CDR2 is YNNKEL (reference sequence). Trimming removed 6 bases from V and 7 bases from J, with 13 bases in between. DNA of the CDR3: TGTGCCAGCAGAGGGGCCATAACGAATGAGCAGTTCTTC. Amino acid sequence: CASRGAITNEQFF.

This clonotype occurred a few times. CDR3: CASSFSPVTSGKNTGELFF. DNA for the CDR3: TGTGCCAGCAGCTTTTCCCCTGTTACTAGCGGGAAGAACACCGGGGAGCTGTTTTTT. This chain connects TRBV11-1 to TRBJ2-2, with 10 bases matching TRBD2. After removal of 3 bases from V and 1 base from J, the junction contained 11 bases not matched to a gene. Germline V gene sequence: CDR1 SGHAT, CDR2 FQDESV (reference sequence). The CDR3 has 19 amino acids.

The chain joins TRBV24-1 to TRBJ2-6, with a weak D call TRBD1 (6 bases). The CDR3 totals 17 residues. V was pared by 9 bases and J by 0 bases, with 17 bases between. In germline, CDR1 is KGHDR, CDR2 SFDVKD. This chain's CDR3 is CATGTTLGSSGANVLTF. CDR3 bases: TGTGCCACCGGGACAACCTTGGGGTCCTCTGGGGCCAACGTCCTGACTTTC.

This clonotype was recorded many times. The V gene is TRBV2, the J gene TRBJ1-1, with D uncertain. Germline CDR1 is SNHLY and CDR2 is FYNNEI. The V and J ends lost 7 bases and 7 bases respectively, with 16 bases between them. This CDR3 is built from 13 residues. The chain's CDR3 is CASTGPENGEAFF. CDR3 coding DNA: TGTGCCAGCACGGGCCCAGAAAACGGTGAAGCTTTCTTT.

This clonotype was seen a few times. The gene calls are TRBV5-1 and TRBJ2-7; 8 bases agree with TRBD1. This CDR3 region has 16 residues. CDR1 SGHRS and CDR2 YFSETQ come from the germline V gene. The junction had 8 bases not matched to a gene; V was cut back by 0 bases and J by 3 bases. In DNA form, the CDR3 reads TGCGCCAGCAGCTTGGGGACGGACAGGGCCTACTACGAGCAGTACTTC. It encodes CASSLGTDRAYYEQYF.

This clonotype was observed a few times. This chain connects TRBV9 to TRBJ1-1; D remains ambiguous. This CDR3 has 14 residues. The germline V gene has CDR1 SGDLS and CDR2 YYNGEE. The V end was cut by 1 base, the J end by 0 bases, with 7 bases between. This chain's CDR3 is CASSVSPVNTEAFF. In DNA, the CDR3 is TGTGCCAGCAGCGTATCCCCAGTGAACACTGAAGCTTTCTTT.

This clonotype was counted a few times. The CDR3 here is CASSERWQSTDTQYF. CDR3 nucleotide sequence: TGTGCCAGCAGTGAACGTTGGCAGAGCACAGATACGCAGTATTTT. The chain recombines TRBV6-1 with TRBJ2-3; D is undetermined. Germline CDR1 is MNHNS and CDR2 is SASEGT. V was pared by 2 bases and J by 0 bases, with 9 bases between. The CDR3 has 15 amino acids.

This clonotype was seen a few times. This chain uses TRBV20-1 with TRBJ1-6; D perhaps matches TRBD1 (6 bases). The V end lost 1 base, the J end lost 0 bases, and 13 bases lay between the germline ends. There are 17 residues in the CDR3. Germline loops: CDR1 DFQATT, CDR2 SNEGSKA (reference sequence). For the CDR3, the DNA is TGCAGTGCTAGAGGATCTCAGGGGATCTCCTATAATTCACCCCTCCACTTT. Protein product: CSARGSQGISYNSPLHF.

The chain carries TRBV5-1 and TRBJ1-1; D not resolved. Germline loops: CDR1 SGHRS, CDR2 YFSETQ. Between the trimmed V and J ends, which lost 2 bases and 3 bases, there was a span of 8 bases. The CDR3 totals 13 residues. CDR3 loop: CASSFDPDTEAFF. The CDR3 coding sequence is TGCGCCAGCAGCTTTGATCCCGACACTGAAGCTTTCTTT.

The table lists this clonotype with a few counts. The CDR3 is CASSLRLPGLAGGSNTGELFF. The CDR3 nucleotides are TGTGCCAGCTCACTCCGACTCCCGGGACTAGCGGGAGGTTCGAACACCGGGGAGCTGTTTTTT. The chain uses TRBV18 and TRBJ2-2, with 15 bases matching TRBD2. This CDR3 comprises 21 residues. V lost 4 bases and J lost 0; bases outside the gene matches: 12. Germline CDR1 and CDR2: KGHSH and LQKENI. Filled out from reference TRBV18 and TRBJ2-2, the complete variable domain reads NAGVMQNPRHLVRRRGQEARLRCSPMKGHSHVYWYRQLPEEGLKFMVYLQKENIIDESGMPKERFSAEFPKEGPSILRIQQVVRGDSAAYFCASSLRLPGLAGGSNTGELFFGEGSRLTVL.